This T cell receptor beta chain was identified in a study of human T cells and chemical hapten exposure. Germline loops: CDR1 SGHRS, CDR2 YFSETQ. The length of the CDR3 is 13 residues. The V end lost 6 bases, the J end lost 0 bases, and 9 bases lay between the germline ends. Specified time point: pre-sensitization, week 0. Noted treatment: therapeutic diphenylcyclopropenone sensitization with weekly scalp DPC. During construction of the library, unique molecular identifiers were attached to individual cDNA molecules for quantitative, reproducible TCR counting. One entry per CDR3 protein results from TCRdb running MiXCR on the RACE reads. The table lists some 300,000 distinct CDR3 sequences, 4.5% to 5.5% of them singletons. This clonotype was seen only a few times.

The genes are TRBV5-1 and TRBJ1-2; tentative D call: TRBD1 (6 bases). The sequence was collected from a woman between 18 and 29 years old with alopecia areata. Some clones in this sample may be carry-over from other donors' samples. Here the sequenced sample was whole blood, taken in connection with sensitization to the hapten diphenylcyclopropenone (DPC). CDR3 sequence reads: CASKGVTNYGYTF. The CDR3 bases are TGCGCCAGCAAGGGGGTTACTAACTATGGCTACACCTTC.